This is a list of T cell receptor beta chains from one sample in a study of neoadjuvant nivolumab and ipilimumab in lung cancer. TCRdb's table, derived via immunoSEQ multiplex PCR, lists solely in-frame clones and lacks some. The sample gives about 30,000 clones, about 83% of which show up once; 5% to 6.5% is in the top ten. Specimen: tumor tissue, collected after neoadjuvant nivolumab, alone or with ipilimumab, at or shortly before surgery. These receptors all stem from an adult with non-small cell lung cancer. The CDR3 runs from the conserved cysteine through the conserved F or W. The D gene is left open where the match is weak. For some rows the clone size is stated as once, few or many, or as a class when expanded; others skip it.

- | TRBJ1-1 | TRBV6-1 | - | TGTGCCAGCAGCCTCATCGACAGGAACACTGAAGCTTTCTTT | CASSLIDRNTEAFF
- | TRBJ2-1 | TRBV29-1 | TRBD1 | TGCAGCGTTGGGACAGGAGTACATGAGCAGTTCTTC | CSVGTGVHEQFF
- | TRBJ1-5 | TRBV28 | - | TGTGCCAGCTCCGACAGGCGCTATAGCAATCAGCCCCAGCATTTT | CASSDRRYSNQPQHF
once | TRBJ2-1 | TRBV30 | TRBD1 | TGTGCCTGGAGGGAGACCGGGACAGGGGGCAGGGAGCAGTTCTTC | CAWRETGTGGREQFF
- | TRBJ1-2 | TRBV6-5 | - | TGTGCCAGCAGTTACTCGGGCCAGGGTTTGGAGGGCTACACCTTC | CASSYSGQGLEGYTF
- | TRBJ2-3 | TRBV5-1 | - | TGCGCCAGCAGCTTCCGGACCGGATACACAGATACGCAGTATTTT | CASSFRTGYTDTQYF
- | TRBJ1-2 | TRBV7-3 | - | TGTGCCAGCAGCCAGGGACACAGTTTCGATGGCTACACCTTC | CASSQGHSFDGYTF
- | TRBJ2-3 | TRBV5-1 | TRBD2 | TGCGCCAGCAGCTTTGACGGGGGGGCCACAGATACGCAGTATTTT | CASSFDGGATDTQYF
- | TRBJ2-5 | TRBV15 | TRBD2 | TGTGCCACCAGCAGAGAAGTTATAGCGGGAAGGAGTGAGACCCAGTACTTC | CATSREVIAGRSETQYF
- | TRBJ2-6 | TRBV11-3 | - | TGTGCCAGCAGCTTTACCGGGGGATCTGGGGCCAACGTCCTGACTTTC | CASSFTGGSGANVLTF
- | TRBJ1-2 | TRBV6-1 | - | TGTGCCAGCAGTGTTAGCAAGGGAAACTATGGCTACACCTTC | CASSVSKGNYGYTF
- | TRBJ2-7 | TRBV29-1 | TRBD1 | TGCAGCGTCGAGCCAGGGGGCCACGAGCAGTACTTC | CSVEPGGHEQYF
- | TRBJ2-3 | TRBV19 | - | TGTGCCAGTAGTGCGGAGGCACGGGCTGATACGCAGTATTTT | CASSAEARADTQYF
- | TRBJ2-1 | TRBV5-4 | - | TGTGCCAGCAGCACAGGAGGAGGTAGCGCTAACAATGAGCAGTTCTTC | CASSTGGGSANNEQFF
- | TRBJ1-4 | TRBV5-1 | - | TGCGCCAGCAGCCCACAGGTGGATGAAAAACTGTTTTTT | CASSPQVDEKLFF
- | TRBJ2-7 | TRBV6-1 | - | TGTGCCAGCAGTGAAAGGGGAGCGGGTAACTCCTACGAGCAGTACTTC | CASSERGAGNSYEQYF
- | TRBJ2-3 | TRBV7-9 | TRBD2 | TGTGCCGGCACTCCGGGACTAGCGGGAGGGCCGGGAGATACGCAGTATTTT | CAGTPGLAGGPGDTQYF
- | TRBJ1-1 | TRBV5-1 | - | TGCGCCAGCAGCAGGGTCTCAGGGAGCGGCTCATTGAACACTGAAGCTTTCTTT | CASSRVSGSGSLNTEAFF
- | TRBJ1-1 | TRBV7-2 | - | TGTGCCAGCAGCCACGGACGGATTCCGTTGAACACTGAAGCTTTCTTT | CASSHGRIPLNTEAFF
- | TRBJ2-5 | TRBV7-7 | TRBD1 | TGTGCTAGCAGCAGGGGACAGGGTGGGCAAGAGACCCAGTACTTC | CASSRGQGGQETQYF
- | TRBJ1-2 | TRBV6-5 | TRBD1 | TGTGCCAGCAGTTACGGGGGACAGCCCTATGGCTACACCTTC | CASSYGGQPYGYTF
- | TRBJ1-2 | TRBV6-5 | - | TGTGCCAGCAGTTCAACAAGTATCTATGGCTACACCTTC | CASSSTSIYGYTF
- | TRBJ2-3 | TRBV18 | - | TGTGCCAGCTCACCCCGGACAGTGGACGGCACAGATACGCAGTATTTT | CASSPRTVDGTDTQYF
- | TRBJ2-7 | TRBV7-9 | - | TGTGCCAGCAGCCTTAGTATGGCCTCTAGCTCCTACGAGCAGTACTTC | CASSLSMASSSYEQYF
- | TRBJ2-2 | TRBV27 | - | TGTGCCAGCCATGGGCAGAACACCGGGGAGCTGTTTTTT | CASHGQNTGELFF
- | TRBJ1-1 | TRBV11-1 | TRBD1 | TGTGCCAGCAGCCGACAGGGTGGAACTGAAGCTTTCTTT | CASSRQGGTEAFF
- | TRBJ1-1 | TRBV10-2 | - | TGCGCCAGCAGTCTGGACGGAATGAACACTGAAGCTTTCTTT | CASSLDGMNTEAFF
- | TRBJ1-2 | TRBV27 | - | TGTGCCAGCAGAACGGCGCTTAACTATGGCTACACCTTC | CASRTALNYGYTF
- | TRBJ1-5 | TRBV28 | TRBD1 | TGTGCCAGCAGTTTAGACAGGGGAGCGGACAGCAATCAGCCCCAGCATTTT | CASSLDRGADSNQPQHF
- | TRBJ2-5 | TRBV9 | TRBD2 | TGTGCCAGCAGCGTAGACGAGACTAGCGGAGAGACCCAGTACTTC | CASSVDETSGETQYF